The rows below give T cell receptor beta chains drawn from one sample of a study of cytomegalovirus exposure and HLA in healthy donors. Only in-frame clones appear in the TCRdb table, and some are missing; sequencing was by immunoSEQ multiplex PCR. The sample gives about 140,000 clones, about 80% of which show up once; around 2% is in the top ten. Sequenced material: PBMCs. Source of these receptors: a woman aged 40 to 49 in good health and CMV-seronegative. Both conserved end residues are trimmed from each CDR3. The order of the fields is V gene, J gene, CDR3 protein.

>TRBV11-2|TRBJ2-7
ASSLGPQDSYEQY
>TRBV6-1|TRBJ1-1
ASSEAGPTEAF
>TRBV7-3|TRBJ2-5
ASSRTLQETQY
>TRBV6-1|TRBJ2-3
ASSEGQAKLIDTQY
>TRBV28|TRBJ2-5
ASISARRGETQY
>TRBV28|TRBJ2-7
ASSRMGASGEQY
>TRBV28|TRBJ1-5
ASSSGYGNQPQH
>TRBV6-5|TRBJ1-1
ASSYSNGGTEAF
>TRBV19|TRBJ1-1
ASSKQGAEAF
>TRBV19|TRBJ2-5
ASSVSSGRRETQY
>TRBV27|TRBJ2-7
ASRPPDRFTYEQY
>TRBV14|TRBJ2-7
ASSQGGFSDRGTPYEQY
>TRBV19|TRBJ1-1
ASSILSRVNTEAF
>TRBV5-1|TRBJ2-2
ASSLSDRGDTGELF
>TRBV6-5|TRBJ2-7
ASSPPGGERWEQY
>TRBV27|TRBJ2-7
ASSLGGRSSYEQY
>TRBV14|TRBJ1-5
ASSQGSVTGGNQPQH
>TRBV29-1|TRBJ2-3
SVSGRAVDTQY
>TRBV30|TRBJ1-5
AWSSWTGQPQH
>TRBV7-3|TRBJ2-2
ASSLSGASGELF
>TRBV6-5|TRBJ1-6
ASRRDRNSPLH
>TRBV9|TRBJ2-2
ASSVAGTEAGGKLF
>TRBV5-4|TRBJ1-2
ASSENRVSYGYT
>TRBV2|TRBJ2-7
ASSIQRSDYEQY
>TRBV7-8|TRBJ2-5
ASSPNVAWEETQY
>TRBV29-1|TRBJ1-1
SVVYFEAF
>TRBV6-1|TRBJ1-4
ASSASVGDEKLF
>TRBV10-1|TRBJ1-5
ASSDCRVDQPQH
>TRBV28|TRBJ2-7
ASSPTSGTYEQY